Listed here is a single T cell receptor (beta chain). Its antigen is unidentified. 13 Jbeta primers and 60 Vbeta primers were used for the PCR. Assay: immunoSEQ multiplex PCR; the TCRdb copy retains only in-frame clones and omits some. The sample lists around 160,000 clones, 60% to 80% occurring once. This sample stems from a study of cytomegalovirus exposure and HLA in healthy donors. About the research overall: There were roughly 80 million unique TCRs (from HLA-typed donors) in an early data release. The study's findings and limits: CMV antigen specificity was confirmed in vitro for a few CMV-associated chains. A classifier reportedly called cytomegalovirus status with high sensitivity and specificity.

This CDR3 comprises 16 residues. After removal of 3 bases from V and 5 bases from J, the junction contained 8 bases not matched to a gene. CDR1 is SGHAT and CDR2 is FQDESV in the germline V gene (reference sequence). The chain is built from TRBV11-1 and TRBJ1-1, with 11 bases identical to TRBD1. The TCR comes from a man aged 50 to 60 in good health and CMV-seropositive. Sequencing was carried out using PBMCs. The CDR3 sequence is CASSLSSGTGGTEAFF. The CDR3 DNA follows: TGTGCCAGCAGCTTGAGTAGCGGGACAGGGGGGACTGAAGCTTTCTTT.